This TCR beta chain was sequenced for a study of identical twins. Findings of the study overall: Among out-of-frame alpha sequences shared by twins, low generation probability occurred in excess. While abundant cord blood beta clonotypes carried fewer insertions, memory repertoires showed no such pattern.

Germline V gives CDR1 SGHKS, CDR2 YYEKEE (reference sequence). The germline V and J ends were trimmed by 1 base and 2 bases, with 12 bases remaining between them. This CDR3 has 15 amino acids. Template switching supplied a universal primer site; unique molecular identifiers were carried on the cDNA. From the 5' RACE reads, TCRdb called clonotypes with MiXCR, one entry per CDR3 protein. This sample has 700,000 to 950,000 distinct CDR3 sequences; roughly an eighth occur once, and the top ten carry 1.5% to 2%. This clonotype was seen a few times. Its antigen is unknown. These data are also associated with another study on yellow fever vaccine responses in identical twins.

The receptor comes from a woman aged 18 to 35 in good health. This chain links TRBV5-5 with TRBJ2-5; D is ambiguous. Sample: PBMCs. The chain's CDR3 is CASSLSHLMQETQYF. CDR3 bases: TGTGCCAGCAGCTTGTCACACCTTATGCAAGAGACCCAGTACTTC.